The 12 T cell receptor beta chains in this list originate from one sample, sequenced in a study of cytomegalovirus exposure and HLA in healthy donors (dated by TCRdb to about 2017). Library preparation was by the immunoSEQ multiplex PCR assay. A mixture of 60 forward primers for TCR Vbeta segments and 13 reverse primers for TCR Jbeta segments was used in the multiplex PCR. TCRdb stores this immuneACCESS table with in-frame sequences only. Part of the clones is absent; in the studies checked, under half of the shortfall reflects unresolved V genes, and no reason is known for the rest. The sample records roughly 200,000 clones, roughly 82% of which are singletons. The leading ten clones occupy more than 0.45% of the sample. Sequenced sample: PBMCs. The receptor set was obtained from a woman aged 45 to 65 in good health and CMV-seronegative.

The chain joins TRBV7-2 to TRBJ2-5; 9 bases are a match to TRBD2. The CDR3 covers 14 residues. Per the germline V gene, CDR1 is SGHTA and CDR2 is FQGNSA. J gave up 2 bases and V 8 bases, and 6 bases lay outside the gene matches. The CDR3 here is CASGAGGAQETQYF. CDR3 sequence (DNA): TGTGCCAGCGGTGCGGGGGGGGCTCAAGAGACCCAGTACTTC.

This chain links TRBV15 with TRBJ2-1, with TRBD2 as a possible D gene (5 bases). This CDR3 has 14 amino acids. Germline lookup yields CDR1 LNHNV and CDR2 YYDKDF (reference sequence). V dropped 4 bases and J dropped 5 bases, with 12 bases sitting between them. CDR3 loop: CATSNRRRDNEQFF. The CDR3 DNA sequence: TGTGCCACCAGCAACCGGAGGCGGGACAATGAGCAGTTCTTC.

The V call is TRBV6-5, the J call TRBJ1-2, with 7 positions matching TRBD1. The CDR3 totals 14 residues. The ends lost 4 bases at V and 3 bases at J; junction bases unmatched: 5. Germline values: CDR1 MNHEY, CDR2 SVGAGI. CDR3 in amino acids: CASSFYRGDYGYTF. The CDR3 region has the DNA TGTGCCAGCAGTTTTTACAGGGGAGACTATGGCTACACCTTC.

This chain joins TRBV7-2 and TRBJ1-3, with D possibly matching TRBD1 (5 bases). Germline V gene lookup returns CDR1 SGHTA and CDR2 FQGNSA. The ends were cut back, 5 bases at V and 4 bases at J, with 15 bases in the middle. CDR3 length equals 15 residues. The CDR3 nucleotides read TGTGCCAGCAGCAGAAGGTGGGGCGCGGGAAACACCATATATTTT. This gives the protein CASSRRWGAGNTIYF.

This clone was observed once. The V and J genes are TRBV6-1 and TRBJ2-7; D might be TRBD1 (6 bases). With 10 bases removed from V and 4 bases from J, the gap between germline ends came to 20 bases. CDR1 is MNHNS and CDR2 is SASEGT in the germline V gene. This CDR3 is 14 amino acids long. The CDR3 region is CATSWGRGPYEQYF. The CDR3 DNA follows: TGTGCCACCTCATGGGGCAGGGGCCCTTACGAGCAGTACTTC.

The V gene is TRBV28, the J gene TRBJ2-7; 9 bases line up with TRBD1. The CDR3 loop spans 15 amino acids. Per the germline V gene, CDR1 is MDHEN and CDR2 is SYDVKM. J was trimmed by 3 bases and V by 2 bases; bases with no gene match: 5. CDR3 coding DNA: TGTGCCAGCAGTTTAAAGGGACAGGGCCGCTACGAGCAGTACTTC. As protein: CASSLKGQGRYEQYF.

This chain connects TRBV15 to TRBJ1-6, with 9 bases matching TRBD1. The CDR3 extends over 16 amino acids. V lost 2 bases and J lost 7; bases outside the gene matches: 6. Per the germline V gene, CDR1 is LNHNV and CDR2 is YYDKDF (reference sequence). CDR3 residues: CATSRTTGGINSPLHF. CDR3 DNA: TGTGCCACCAGCAGAACCACAGGGGGCATAAATTCACCCCTCCACTTT.

This chain uses TRBV6-6 with TRBJ2-1; D gene ambiguous. The CDR3 covers 13 residues. V dropped 0 bases and J dropped 8 bases, with 8 bases sitting between them. Germline V gene sequence: CDR1 MNHNY, CDR2 SVGAGI (reference sequence). CDR3 DNA: TGTGCCAGCAGTTACTCGTCTATCGATGAGCAGTTCTTC. The encoded protein is CASSYSSIDEQFF.

A few counts support this clone. The chain uses TRBV2 and TRBJ2-1, with 8 bases lining up with TRBD2. The ends lost 6 bases at V and 7 bases at J; junction bases unmatched: 14. From germline, CDR1 is SNHLY and CDR2 FYNNEI. This CDR3 spans 16 amino acids. CDR3: CASSPLAAQRVNEQFF. The CDR3 DNA is TGTGCCAGCAGCCCACTAGCGGCACAGAGGGTGAATGAGCAGTTCTTC.

The table lists this clone with a count of one. The chain has TRBV19 and TRBJ1-2; D ambiguous. V was shortened by 9 bases and J by 7 bases, with 18 bases between the two germline ends. Germline V gene data show CDR1 as LNHDA and CDR2 as SQIVND (reference sequence). This CDR3 contains 13 residues. CDR3 loop: CASCLGSYGGYTF. CDR3 DNA: TGTGCCAGCTGTCTGGGCTCCTATGGTGGCTACACCTTC.

This clone was observed a single time. The chain links TRBV19 to TRBJ2-1; 10 nucleotides line up with TRBD2. Trimming removed 6 bases from V and 12 bases from J; junction bases left unmatched: 11. This CDR3 has 14 amino acids. Looked up from germline, CDR1 is LNHDA and CDR2 is SQIVND (reference sequence). The CDR3 nucleotides read TGTGCCAGTAGCATTCTAGCGGGAGTTAGAGTGCAGTTCTTC. Translating it yields CASSILAGVRVQFF.

The chain has TRBV5-1 and TRBJ2-7, with 14 bases lining up with TRBD2. The trim removed 0 bases at V and 6 bases at J, leaving 14 bases unmatched. Per the germline V gene, CDR1 is SGHRS and CDR2 is YFSETQ. The CDR3 consists of 19 residues. The CDR3 nucleotides are TGCGCCAGCAGCTTGGAGGGAGGGGGACTAGCGGGAGCGACCTCCGAGCAGTACTTC. It specifies CASSLEGGGLAGATSEQYF.